A single sample is the source of the 16 T cell receptor beta chains below, sequenced in a study of blood T cells in healthy people across ages. For the second PCR, which ran for roughly 7 to 11 cycles, a sample-barcoded 5' primer and a J-beta primer mix were used. TCRdb used MiXCR to reprocess the 5' RACE reads, holding one entry per CDR3 protein. The sample lists approximately 800,000 distinct CDR3 sequences, around 62% seen once, with roughly a quarter in the top ten. Sequenced input: blood. The receptors here all came from a man aged 25-45 years in good health.

The chain joins TRBV12-3 or TRBV12-4 to TRBJ2-5, with a tentative D call TRBD2 (6 bases). Trimming removed 7 bases from V and 2 bases from J, with 11 bases in between. The CDR3 runs 13 residues. CDR3 region: CASNRDLQETQYF. Here the CDR3 DNA reads TGTGCCAGCAACCGGGACTTACAAGAGACCCAGTACTTC.

The gene calls are TRBV6-2 or TRBV6-3 and TRBJ2-2; weak D call: TRBD1 (6 bases). This CDR3 spans 15 amino acids. Germline V lookup: CDR1 MNHEY, CDR2 SVGEGT. Trimming stripped 5 bases from V and 3 bases from J, with 13 bases between. The CDR3: CASSPDRLYTGELFF. The CDR3 bases are TGTGCCAGCAGTCCCGACAGGTTGTACACCGGGGAGCTGTTTTTT.

This clonotype appeared a few times. This sequence joins TRBV20-1 and TRBJ2-5; D gene ambiguous. The germline CDR1 and CDR2 sequences are DFQATT and SNEGSKA (reference sequence). V lost 6 bases to trimming and J lost 7 bases, with 9 bases between them. The CDR3 has 10 amino acids. The DNA for the CDR3 is TGCAGTGCCGTGGTCACGACCCAGTACTTC. Translated: CSAVVTTQYF.

This clonotype was seen repeatedly, ten times or more. The rearrangement uses TRBV4-2 and TRBJ1-6; D ambiguous. Germline loops: CDR1 LGHNA, CDR2 YNFKEQ. Trimming cost V 0 bases and J 7 bases, with 13 bases left between them. There are 16 residues in the CDR3. The CDR3 loop reads CASSQDEGSGNSPLHF. CDR3 DNA: TGTGCCAGCAGCCAAGATGAGGGATCTGGGAATTCACCCCTCCACTTT.

The J gene is TRBJ2-3, the V gene TRBV12-3 or TRBV12-4; 7 bases are a match to TRBD2. J was trimmed by 5 bases and V by 2 bases; bases with no gene match: 10. CDR3 length: 16 amino acids. The CDR3, as DNA: TGTGCCAGCAGTTTAAAGGCGGGGGTCCCTCGAGATACGCAGTATTTT. It yields the protein CASSLKAGVPRDTQYF.

This chain joins TRBV5-4 and TRBJ2-7; D is unresolved. The V end lost 0 bases, the J end lost 2 bases, and 9 bases lay between the germline ends. The CDR3 totals 14 residues. Germline-derived CDR1 and CDR2 are SGHNT and YYREEE (reference sequence). CDR3 region: CASSLDPQPYEQYF. For the CDR3, the DNA is TGTGCCAGCAGCTTGGATCCCCAACCCTACGAGCAGTACTTC.

Points on this clonotype: The junction differs from germline at one of its ends, possibly a read error. The gene calls are TRBV20-1 and TRBJ2-3, with 8 bases that match TRBD1. This CDR3 is built from 12 residues. Germline values: CDR1 DFQATT, CDR2 SNEGSKA (reference sequence). The CDR3 DNA sequence: TGCAGTGCTTCTCAGGGGGCAGATACGCGGTATTTT. As protein: CSASQGADTRYF.

This clonotype was seen a few times. V is TRBV27 and J is TRBJ1-2; D is ambiguous. CDR1 and CDR2 from the germline V gene are MNHEY and SMNVEV (reference sequence). This CDR3 has 15 amino acids. With 1 base removed from V and 8 bases from J, the gap between germline ends came to 17 bases. CDR3 coding DNA: TGTGCCAGCAGTTTATGGGGAAGGGCCCCCGGGGGCTACACCTTC. Translated, it gives CASSLWGRAPGGYTF.

The chain has TRBV29-1 and TRBJ2-3; 10 bases agree with TRBD2. The J segment lost 3 bases and the V segment lost 7 bases, leaving 10 bases of the junction unmatched. Germline CDR1 reads SQVTM; CDR2 reads ANQGSEA. The CDR3 sequence is 15 residues long. The DNA for the CDR3 is TGCAGCGCCCCGGGCGGAGCGGGGGGGACAGATACGCAGTATTTT. Translating gives CSAPGGAGGTDTQYF.

This rearrangement joins TRBV20-1 to TRBJ2-3; 8 nucleotides align to TRBD1. The CDR3 is made up of 14 amino acids. V was clipped by 5 bases and J by 6 bases; unmatched bases: 10. Germline values: CDR1 DFQATT, CDR2 SNEGSKA (reference sequence). The CDR3 bases are TGCAGTGCTTCTCTGCAGGGGGCAAGGGATACGCAGTATTTT. This encodes CSASLQGARDTQYF.

This clonotype was seen more than once but under ten times. The chain joins TRBV20-1 to TRBJ2-5, with 11 positions matching TRBD2. Germline values: CDR1 DFQATT, CDR2 SNEGSKA (reference sequence). Losses at the gene ends were 0 bases for V and 5 bases for J; bases not matched to a gene: 11. The CDR3 runs 17 residues. The CDR3 nucleotides are TGCAGTGCTAGAGAGGGGAAAACTAGCGGGGGACGGGAGACCCAGTACTTC. It translates to CSAREGKTSGGRETQYF.

This clonotype showed up just a few times. The chain has TRBV4-3 and TRBJ2-7; 10 bases line up with TRBD2. Trimming cost V 0 bases and J 0 bases; bases outside gene matches: 5. Looked up from germline, CDR1 is LGHNA and CDR2 is YSLEER. This CDR3 contains 17 residues. CDR3 DNA sequence: TGCGCCAGCAGCCAAGAAGTTAGCGGGGGGTACTCCTACGAGCAGTACTTC. Encoded protein: CASSQEVSGGYSYEQYF.

DNA for the CDR3: TGTGCCAGCAGTTCCCGACTAGCGGGCGCCCTGATGCAGTACTTC. The encoded protein is CASSSRLAGALMQYF. The rearrangement links TRBV28 to TRBJ2-7, with 10 bases lining up with TRBD2. The CDR3 is 15 residues long. V gave up 4 bases and J gave up 9 bases; unmatched junction bases: 12. Per germline, CDR1 MDHEN and CDR2 SYDVKM. Full variable domain (remainder filled in from reference TRBV28 and TRBJ2-7): DVKVTQSSRYLVKRTGEKVFLECVQDMDHENMFWYRQDPGLGLRLIYFSYDVKMKEKGDIPEGYSVSREKKERFSLILESASTNQTSMYLCASSSRLAGALMQYFGPGTRLTVT.

This clonotype has a handful of counts. The chain combines TRBV6-1 with TRBJ2-5; D not resolved. The DNA end is more similar to TRBJ2-7, so the J call may be wrong. Germline CDR1 reads MNHNS; CDR2 reads SASEGT. CDR3 length: 15 residues. As DNA, the CDR3 is TGTGCCAGCAAAGACGTCGGGTTATCCTGGGACGAGCAGTACTTC. Protein sequence: CASKDVGLSWDEQYF.

The rearrangement links TRBV6-6 to TRBJ2-3; 10 nucleotides match TRBD2. CDR3 length equals 15 residues. The trim removed 7 bases at V and 7 bases at J, leaving 11 bases unmatched. Germline V CDR1 and CDR2: MNHNY, SVGAGI (reference sequence). CDR3 protein: CASILRSGGLNTQYF. The CDR3, as DNA: TGTGCCAGCATCTTACGTAGCGGGGGGTTAAATACGCAGTATTTT.

V usage is TRBV4-3 and J usage is TRBJ1-2; unclear D gene. This CDR3 region has 15 residues. The V gene's germline CDR1 is LGHNA and CDR2 YSLEER. V shed 2 bases and J shed 6 bases, with 16 bases lying between them. CDR3 loop: CASSQILVENHGYTF. CDR3 coding DNA: TGCGCCAGCAGCCAAATCTTAGTTGAGAACCATGGCTACACCTTC.